The sample holds a few counts of the clone carrying this TCR beta chain. Its specificity is not known. CDR3 length: 14 residues. V was cut by 4 bases and J by 1 base, with 9 bases left in between. The germline CDR1 and CDR2 sequences are LGHDT and YNNKEL (reference sequence). This specimen belongs to a study of human T cells and chemical hapten exposure. Whole-study results and caveats: With regard to DPC sensitization, TCRs above 1 in 1000 frequency did not change.

Library preparation tagged each individual cDNA molecule with a unique molecular identifier. The authors' processing: Counting gave a median of approximately 96,000 TCRs per sample, with values ranging from about 20,000 to 750,000. TCRdb passed the reads through MiXCR, listing each CDR3 protein once. The V and J calls reflect TCRdb's pipeline rather than the authors' work. The repertoire has 120,000 or so distinct CDR3 sequences, 8.5% to 9% of them found once; the top ten carry 1.3% to 1.5%. RNA extraction used unfractionated whole blood as the source of total RNA. This chain joins TRBV3-1 and TRBJ2-3, with D tentatively TRBD1 or TRBD2 (6 bases each). The sequence was obtained from a human donor in good health. Some clones in this sample may be carry-over from other donors' samples. The source material was whole blood. The CDR3 DNA is TGTGCCAGCAGCCTCGGGGGCGGCACAGATACGCAGTATTTT. It translates to CASSLGGGTDTQYF.